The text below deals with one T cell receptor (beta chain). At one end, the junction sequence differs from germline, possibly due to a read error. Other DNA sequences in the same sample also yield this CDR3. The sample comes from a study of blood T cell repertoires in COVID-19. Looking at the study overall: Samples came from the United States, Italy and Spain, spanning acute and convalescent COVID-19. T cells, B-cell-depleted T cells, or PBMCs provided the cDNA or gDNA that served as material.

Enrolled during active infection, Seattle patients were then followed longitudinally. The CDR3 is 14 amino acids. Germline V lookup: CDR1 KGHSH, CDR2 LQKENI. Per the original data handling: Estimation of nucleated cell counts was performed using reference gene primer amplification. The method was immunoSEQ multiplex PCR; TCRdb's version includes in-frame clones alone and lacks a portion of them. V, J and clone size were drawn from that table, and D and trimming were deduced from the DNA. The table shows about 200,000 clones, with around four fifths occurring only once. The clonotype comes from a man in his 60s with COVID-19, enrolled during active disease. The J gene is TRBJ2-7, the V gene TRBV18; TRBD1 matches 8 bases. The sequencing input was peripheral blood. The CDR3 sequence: CASSPGTGPYEQYF. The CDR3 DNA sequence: TGTGCCAGCTCGCCAGGGACAGGACCCTACGAACAGTACTTC.